The 20 T cell receptor beta chains in this list originate from one sample, sequenced in a study of regulatory T cells in long-lasting Graves disease. Time point here: newly diagnosed GD, antithyroid drugs for less than 3 months. PBMCs provided the RNA from which the TCR library was made. Arm-PCR of CDR3 regions and iRepertoire HTBI primers were the basis on which TCR beta libraries were built. From the multiplex PCR reads, TCRdb called clonotypes with MiXCR, one entry per CDR3 protein. Found here are under 500,000 distinct CDR3 sequences, about 15% of them singletons; the top ten hold approximately 11%. The sample was also linked to a second study, of T cells in Graves' hyperthyroidism and ophthalmopathy.

The source material was peripheral blood mononuclear cells (PBMCs), sampled at new diagnosis, from a patient treated with antithyroid drugs. These receptors all stem from a woman under 40 with Graves disease.

This clonotype was counted many times. The chain combines TRBV7-8 with TRBJ2-1; TRBD2 matches at 10 bases. CDR1 is SGHVS and CDR2 is FQNEAQ in the germline V gene. Trimming removed 1 base from V and 5 bases from J; junction bases left unmatched: 5. The CDR3 runs 16 residues. The CDR3: CASSLEGLARNNEQFF. The DNA for the CDR3 is TGTGCCAGCAGCTTAGAGGGACTAGCGAGAAACAATGAGCAGTTCTTC.

In this sample, this clonotype turned up many times. The chain is built from TRBV6-1 and TRBJ1-6; D uncertain. CDR3 length: 12 residues. Germline loops: CDR1 MNHNS, CDR2 SASEGT. V shed 7 bases and J shed 8 bases, with 9 bases lying between them. CDR3 DNA: TGTGCCAGCACCGAGACTCATTCACCCCTCCACTTT. Residues: CASTETHSPLHF.

This clonotype was observed at least ten times. DNA of the CDR3: TGTGCCAGCAGCTCCGGGACCCGCGAGACCCAGTACTTC. Its translation: CASSSGTRETQYF. The gene calls are TRBV9 and TRBJ2-5; tentatively, D is TRBD1 or TRBD2 (5 bases each). Trimming removed 4 bases from V and 5 bases from J, with 12 bases in between. The CDR3 covers 13 residues. Germline CDR1 reads SGDLS; CDR2 reads YYNGEE.

This clonotype has a handful of counts. The chain employs TRBV3-1 and TRBJ2-1, with 7 bases that match TRBD2. The length of the CDR3 is 17 residues. V was clipped by 1 base and J by 7 bases; unmatched bases: 13. CDR1 and CDR2 (germline): LGHDT, YNNKEL (reference sequence). For the CDR3, the DNA is TGTGCCAGCAGCCAAGCAAAGCGGGGCCTTCGGGGTAATGAGCAGTTCTTC. Protein sequence: CASSQAKRGLRGNEQFF.

V and J are TRBV27 and TRBJ2-2; TRBD1 matches at 10 bases. Germline CDR1 is MNHEY and CDR2 is SMNVEV (reference sequence). The CDR3 covers 16 residues. J gave up 7 bases and V 1 base, and 6 bases lay outside the gene matches. CDR3 region: CASSLYRDRGFGELFF. The CDR3 bases are TGTGCCAGCAGTTTATATCGGGACAGGGGCTTCGGGGAGCTGTTTTTT.

Worth noting for this clonotype: The junction departs from germline at one end; a sequencing error may be responsible. The genes are TRBV9 and TRBJ1-2, with 9 bases matching TRBD1. The CDR3 is 14 residues long. Germline CDR1 SGDLS, CDR2 YYNGEE. The CDR3 sequence: CASSAEQGAYAYTF. The CDR3 bases are TGTGCCAGCAGCGCCGAACAGGGGGCGTATGCCTACACCTTC.

The V gene is TRBV5-1, the J gene TRBJ2-3; 10 nucleotides align to TRBD2. The trim removed 0 bases at V and 2 bases at J, leaving 3 bases unmatched. The CDR3 contains 16 residues. Per the germline V gene, CDR1 is SGHRS and CDR2 is YFSETQ. CDR3 sequence (DNA): TGCGCCAGCAGCTTGGGGACTAGCGGACACACAGATACGCAGTATTTT. It codes for CASSLGTSGHTDTQYF.

Of note for this clonotype: A far more abundant clone sits one base away, making this likely a read error. Because it lacks the conserved phenylalanine or tryptophan at the end, this CDR3 is likely a read error. J is TRBJ2-7 and V is TRBV18, with 7 bases fitting TRBD1. The CDR3 has 15 amino acids. Trimming removed 8 bases from V and 1 base from J; junction bases left unmatched: 11. Germline V gene data show CDR1 as KGHSH and CDR2 as LQKENI. CDR3 sequence (DNA): TGTGCCAGCAGCCCCCCCGGGACAGCGTCCTACGAGCAGTACCTC. Translating gives CASSPPGTASYEQYL.

This clonotype has at least ten counts. This chain joins TRBV5-6 and TRBJ2-3, with a weak D call TRBD2 (6 bases). V lost 2 bases and J 3 bases, leaving 13 bases between the germline ends. This CDR3 is 15 amino acids long. Germline V CDR1 and CDR2: SGHDT, YYEEEE. The CDR3 bases are TGTGCCAGCAGCTTATTCCTAGCGCAGACAGATACGCAGTATTTT. Translated: CASSLFLAQTDTQYF.

This clonotype was seen ten or more times. The chain has TRBV6-1 and TRBJ1-6; no clear D gene. CDR3 size: 13 residues. The V gene's germline CDR1 is MNHNS and CDR2 SASEGT. Trimming removed 10 bases at V and 7 bases at J, with 14 bases between. The CDR3 DNA reads as TGTGCCATCCAGGTCGGCCTCAATTCACCCCTCCACTTT. This codes for CAIQVGLNSPLHF.

This clonotype was counted at least ten times. This sequence joins TRBV7-8 and TRBJ2-3, with TRBD2 identical over 9 bases. Trimming at V came to 3 bases and at J to 2 bases, leaving 12 bases not matched to a gene. The CDR3 has 18 residues. Germline assignment: CDR1 SGHVS and CDR2 FQNEAQ. The CDR3 loop is CASSLLGASGIPTDTQYF. In nucleotides, the CDR3 is TGTGCCAGCAGCTTGCTGGGGGCTAGCGGGATACCCACAGATACGCAGTATTTT.

This clonotype has just a few counts. The chain links TRBV4-2 to TRBJ2-1; 11 positions match TRBD2. CDR1 and CDR2 from the germline V gene are LGHNA and YNFKEQ. The V gene end was trimmed by 3 bases and the J gene end by 3 bases; junction bases not matched to a gene: 7. This CDR3 region has 17 residues. The CDR3 region is CASSQEIAGGFYNEQFF. The CDR3 DNA is TGTGCCAGCAGCCAGGAAATAGCGGGAGGGTTCTACAATGAGCAGTTCTTC.

This clonotype was found a few times. This chain links TRBV24-1 with TRBJ2-1; 10 bases line up with TRBD2. Losses at the gene ends were 2 bases for V and 6 bases for J; bases not matched to a gene: 6. Germline V gene lookup returns CDR1 KGHDR and CDR2 SFDVKD. The CDR3 sequence is 16 residues long. Here the CDR3 reads CATSDYTSGNSNEQFF. The CDR3 DNA reads as TGTGCCACCAGTGATTATACTAGCGGGAATAGCAATGAGCAGTTCTTC.

This clonotype was seen repeatedly, ten times or more. The V gene is TRBV28, the J gene TRBJ2-7, with D possibly TRBD2 on 5 matching bases. This CDR3 region has 13 residues. Trimming took off 2 bases at V and 5 bases at J, with 10 bases between the two ends. Germline V gives CDR1 MDHEN, CDR2 SYDVKM. CDR3 region: CASSLKGDDEQYF. The CDR3 coding sequence is TGTGCCAGCAGTTTAAAGGGAGATGACGAGCAGTACTTC. Drawing the rest from reference TRBV28 and TRBJ2-7, the complete variable domain is DVKVTQSSRYLVKRTGEKVFLECVQDMDHENMFWYRQDPGLGLRLIYFSYDVKMKEKGDIPEGYSVSREKKERFSLILESASTNQTSMYLCASSLKGDDEQYFGPGTRLTVT.

This clonotype was counted many times. The rearrangement joins TRBV6-2 or TRBV6-3 to TRBJ1-5; the D is unclear. The CDR3 totals 14 residues. The germline CDR1 and CDR2 sequences are MNHEY and SVGEGT. The V gene lost 0 bases and the J gene lost 5 bases, with 8 bases spanning the gap. CDR3: CASSYSRVDQPQHF. For the CDR3, the DNA is TGTGCCAGCAGTTACTCAAGGGTAGATCAGCCCCAGCATTTT.

The sample holds many counts of this clonotype. The rearrangement joins TRBV20-1 to TRBJ2-7; D is unclear. The CDR3 consists of 13 residues. CDR1 is DFQATT, CDR2 SNEGSKA, per germline (reference sequence). V dropped 1 base and J dropped 0 bases, with 7 bases sitting between them. The CDR3 nucleotides read TGCAGTGCTAGAGTTCAGAGCTCCTACGAGCAGTACTTC. It encodes CSARVQSSYEQYF.

This clonotype occurred a few times. The genes are TRBV4-2 and TRBJ2-4; D remains unclear. With 0 bases removed from V and 0 bases from J, the gap between germline ends came to 6 bases. The germline CDR1 and CDR2 sequences are LGHNA and YNFKEQ. The CDR3 extends over 15 amino acids. The CDR3 DNA reads as TGTGCCAGCAGCCAAGAAGTAATAGCCAAAAACATTCAGTACTTC. Translation: CASSQEVIAKNIQYF.

This rearrangement joins TRBV11-2 to TRBJ1-1, with a weak D call TRBD1 (5 bases). The CDR3 has 14 residues. Germline values: CDR1 SGHAT, CDR2 FQNNGV. V lost 2 bases, J lost 3 bases, and 10 bases lay in between. The CDR3 region is CASSLSQGYTEAFF. Here the CDR3 DNA reads TGTGCCAGCAGCTTATCGCAGGGCTACACTGAAGCTTTCTTT.

This clonotype was seen only a few times. The V call is TRBV27, the J call TRBJ1-6; D unclear. Germline V gene sequence: CDR1 MNHEY, CDR2 SMNVEV (reference sequence). The CDR3 sequence is 14 residues long. V dropped 2 bases and J dropped 8 bases, with 10 bases sitting between them. The CDR3 loop reads CASSLRSADSPLHF. CDR3 in DNA: TGTGCCAGCAGTTTAAGGAGTGCAGATTCACCCCTCCACTTT.

This clonotype showed up many times. CDR3 nucleotide sequence: TGTGCCAGCAGCTTAAGGCGGAGTGTTTTTTCCTACGAGCAGTACTTC. Translated, it gives CASSLRRSVFSYEQYF. The rearrangement links TRBV7-2 to TRBJ2-7, with D hard to call. Germline V gives CDR1 SGHTA, CDR2 FQGNSA. V lost 2 bases and J 1 base, leaving 15 bases between the germline ends. The CDR3 sequence is 16 residues long.